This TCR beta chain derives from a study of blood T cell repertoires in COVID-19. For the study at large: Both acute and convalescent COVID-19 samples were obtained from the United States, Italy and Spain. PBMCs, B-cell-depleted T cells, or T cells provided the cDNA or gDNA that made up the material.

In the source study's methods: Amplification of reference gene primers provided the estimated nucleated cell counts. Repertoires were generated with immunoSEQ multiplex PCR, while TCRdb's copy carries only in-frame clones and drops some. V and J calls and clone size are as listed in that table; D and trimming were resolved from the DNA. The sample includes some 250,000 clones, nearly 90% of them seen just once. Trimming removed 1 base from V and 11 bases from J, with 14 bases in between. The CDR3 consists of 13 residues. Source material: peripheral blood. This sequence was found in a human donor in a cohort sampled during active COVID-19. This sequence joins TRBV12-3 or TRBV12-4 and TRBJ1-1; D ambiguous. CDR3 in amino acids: CASSLVLSPGAFF. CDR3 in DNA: TGTGCCAGCAGTTTAGTCCTTTCCCCCGGGGCTTTCTTT.